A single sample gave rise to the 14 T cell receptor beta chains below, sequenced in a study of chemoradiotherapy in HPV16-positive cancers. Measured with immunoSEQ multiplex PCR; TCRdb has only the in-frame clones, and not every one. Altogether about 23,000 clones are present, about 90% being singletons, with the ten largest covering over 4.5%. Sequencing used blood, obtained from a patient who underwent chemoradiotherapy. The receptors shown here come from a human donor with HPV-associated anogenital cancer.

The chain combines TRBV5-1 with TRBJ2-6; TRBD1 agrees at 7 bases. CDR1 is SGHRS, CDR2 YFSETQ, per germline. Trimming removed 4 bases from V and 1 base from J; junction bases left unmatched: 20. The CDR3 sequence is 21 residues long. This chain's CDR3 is CASSLGQRVGLLESGANVLTF. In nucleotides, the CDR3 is TGCGCCAGCAGCCTGGGACAGCGAGTCGGGTTATTGGAGTCTGGGGCCAACGTCCTGACTTTC.

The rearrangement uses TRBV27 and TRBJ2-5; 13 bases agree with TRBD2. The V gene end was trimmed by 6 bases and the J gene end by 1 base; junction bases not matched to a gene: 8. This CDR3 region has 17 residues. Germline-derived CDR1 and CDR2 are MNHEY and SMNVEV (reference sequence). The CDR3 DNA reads TGTGCCAGCAGCTCCAGACTAGCGGGGGGCCCCCAAGAGACCCAGTACTTC. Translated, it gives CASSSRLAGGPQETQYF.

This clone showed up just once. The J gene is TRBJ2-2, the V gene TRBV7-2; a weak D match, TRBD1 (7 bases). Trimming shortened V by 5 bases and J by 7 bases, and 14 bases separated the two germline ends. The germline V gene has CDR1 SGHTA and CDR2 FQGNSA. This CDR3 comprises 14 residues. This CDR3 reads CASSRGTAGGELFF. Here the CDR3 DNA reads TGTGCCAGCAGCCGAGGGACAGCGGGCGGGGAGCTGTTTTTT.

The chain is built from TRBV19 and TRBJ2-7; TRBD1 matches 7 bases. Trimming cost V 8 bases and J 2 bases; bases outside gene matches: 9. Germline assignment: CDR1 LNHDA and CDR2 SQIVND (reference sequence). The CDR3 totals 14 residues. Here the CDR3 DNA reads TGTGCCAGTGGGCCCCGGGGACAGACCTACGAGCAGTACTTC. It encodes CASGPRGQTYEQYF.

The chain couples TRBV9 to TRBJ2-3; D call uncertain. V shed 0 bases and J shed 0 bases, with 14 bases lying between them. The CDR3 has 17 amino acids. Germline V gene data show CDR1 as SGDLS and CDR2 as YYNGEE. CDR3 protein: CASSVAVGRSSTDTQYF. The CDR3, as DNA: TGTGCCAGCAGCGTAGCCGTTGGCCGGTCTAGCACAGATACGCAGTATTTT.

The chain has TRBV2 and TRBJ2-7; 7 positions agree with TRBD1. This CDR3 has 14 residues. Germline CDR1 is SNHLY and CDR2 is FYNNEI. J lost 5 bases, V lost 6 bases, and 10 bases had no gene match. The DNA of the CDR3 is TGTGCCAGCAGATTACTGACAGGGAGACACGAGCAGTACTTC. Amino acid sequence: CASRLLTGRHEQYF.

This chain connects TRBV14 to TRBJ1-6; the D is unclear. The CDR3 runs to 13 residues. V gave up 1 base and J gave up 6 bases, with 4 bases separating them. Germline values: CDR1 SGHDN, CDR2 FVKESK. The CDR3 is CASSQVLNSPLHF. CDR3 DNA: TGTGCCAGCAGCCAAGTGCTTAATTCACCCCTCCACTTT. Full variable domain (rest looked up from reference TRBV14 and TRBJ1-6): EAGVTQFPSHSVIEKGQTVTLRCDPISGHDNLYWYRRVMGKEIKFLLHFVKESKQDESGMPNNRFLAERTGGTYSTLKVQPAELEDSGVYFCASSQVLNSPLHFGNGTRLTVT.

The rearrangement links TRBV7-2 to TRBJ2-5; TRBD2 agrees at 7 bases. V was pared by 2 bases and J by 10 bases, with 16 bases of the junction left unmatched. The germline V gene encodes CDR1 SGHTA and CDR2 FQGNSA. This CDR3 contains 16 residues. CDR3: CASSLLVGLGLGGQYF. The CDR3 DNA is TGTGCCAGCAGCTTATTGGTTGGACTAGGCCTCGGTGGCCAGTACTTC.

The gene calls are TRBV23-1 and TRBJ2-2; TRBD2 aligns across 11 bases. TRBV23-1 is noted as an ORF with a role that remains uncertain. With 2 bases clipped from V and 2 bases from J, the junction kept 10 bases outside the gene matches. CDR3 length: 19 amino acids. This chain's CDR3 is CASSQSMTSGEINTGELFF. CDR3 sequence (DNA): TGCGCCAGCAGTCAAAGTATGACTAGCGGGGAAATTAACACCGGGGAGCTGTTTTTT.

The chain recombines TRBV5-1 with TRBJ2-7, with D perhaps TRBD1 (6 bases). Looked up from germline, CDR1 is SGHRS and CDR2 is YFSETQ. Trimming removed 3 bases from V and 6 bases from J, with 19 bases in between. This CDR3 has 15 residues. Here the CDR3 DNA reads TGCGCCAGCAGCTCGTCTCAAGGGGGTTCAGGCGAGCAGTACTTC. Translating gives CASSSSQGGSGEQYF.

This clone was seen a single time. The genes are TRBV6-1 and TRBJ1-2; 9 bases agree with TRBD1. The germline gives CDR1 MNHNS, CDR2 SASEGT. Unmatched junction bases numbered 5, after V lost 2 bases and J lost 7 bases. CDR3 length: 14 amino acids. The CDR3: CASSERDRAGGYTF. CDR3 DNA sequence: TGTGCCAGCAGTGAACGGGACAGGGCTGGTGGCTACACCTTC.

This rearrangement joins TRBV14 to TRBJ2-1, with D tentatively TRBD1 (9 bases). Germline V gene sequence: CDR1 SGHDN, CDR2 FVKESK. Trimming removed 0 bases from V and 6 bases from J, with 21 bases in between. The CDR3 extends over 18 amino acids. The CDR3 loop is CASSQDLSGGTGSNEQFF. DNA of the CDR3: TGTGCCAGCAGCCAAGATCTCTCGGGGGGGACAGGGAGCAATGAGCAGTTCTTC.

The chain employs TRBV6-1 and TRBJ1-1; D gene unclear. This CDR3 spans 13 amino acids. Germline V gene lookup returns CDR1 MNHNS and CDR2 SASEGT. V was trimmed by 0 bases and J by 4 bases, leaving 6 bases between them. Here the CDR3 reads CASSEAHFTEAFF. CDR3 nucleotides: TGTGCCAGCAGTGAAGCGCATTTCACTGAAGCTTTCTTT.

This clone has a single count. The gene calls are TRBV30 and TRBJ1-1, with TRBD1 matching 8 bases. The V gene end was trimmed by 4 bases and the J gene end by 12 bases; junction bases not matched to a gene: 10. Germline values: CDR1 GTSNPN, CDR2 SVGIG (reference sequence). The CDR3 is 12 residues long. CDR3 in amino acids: CAWIGTGGLTFF. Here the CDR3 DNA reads TGTGCCTGGATTGGTACAGGGGGTTTGACTTTCTTT.